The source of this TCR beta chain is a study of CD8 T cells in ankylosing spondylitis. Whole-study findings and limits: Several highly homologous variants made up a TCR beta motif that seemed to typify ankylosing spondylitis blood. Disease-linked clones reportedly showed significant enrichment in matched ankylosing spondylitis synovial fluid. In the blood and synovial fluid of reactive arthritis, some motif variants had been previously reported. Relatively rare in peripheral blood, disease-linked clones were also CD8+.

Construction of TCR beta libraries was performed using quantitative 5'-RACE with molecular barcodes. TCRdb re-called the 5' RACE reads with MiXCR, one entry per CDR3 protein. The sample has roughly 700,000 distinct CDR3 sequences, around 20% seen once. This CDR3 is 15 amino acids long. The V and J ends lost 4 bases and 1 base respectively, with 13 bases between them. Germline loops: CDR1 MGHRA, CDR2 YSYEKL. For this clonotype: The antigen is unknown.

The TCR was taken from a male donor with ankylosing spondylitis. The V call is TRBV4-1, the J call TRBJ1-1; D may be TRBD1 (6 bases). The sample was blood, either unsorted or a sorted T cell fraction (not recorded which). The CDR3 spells CASSLHRDTNTEAFF. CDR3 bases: TGCGCCAGCAGCCTTCACAGGGACACGAACACTGAAGCTTTCTTT.